This T cell receptor (beta chain) was profiled in a study of blood T cell repertoires in COVID-19. Germline V lookup: CDR1 SGHAT, CDR2 FQNNGV. The CDR3 loop spans 15 amino acids. The trim removed 1 base at V and 4 bases at J, leaving 5 bases unmatched. This clone was recorded once. Here immunoSEQ multiplex PCR was the method, and the copy in TCRdb shows in-frame clones only, minus some. The sample lists about 190,000 clones; 80% to 85% were seen once. Material: peripheral blood. The sequence came from a human donor in a cohort sampled during active COVID-19. The V and J genes are TRBV11-2 and TRBJ2-5; 8 bases align to TRBD1. The CDR3 is CASSLGGTGLETQYF. CDR3 coding DNA: TGTGCCAGCAGCTTAGGGGGGACAGGTTTAGAGACCCAGTACTTC.